This T cell receptor (beta chain) was obtained from a study of CD4 and CD8 cells across lung adenocarcinoma regions. There are a few counts of this clonotype. This CDR3 has 14 amino acids. Per germline, CDR1 SGHVS and CDR2 FNYEAQ. The J segment lost 4 bases and the V segment lost 5 bases, leaving 6 bases of the junction unmatched. The patients had localized lung adenocarcinoma, a non-small cell subtype. MiXCR, run by TCRdb on the PCR reads, gives a single entry per CDR3 protein. The table has 3,500 to 4,000 distinct CDR3 sequences, 64% seen once; the top ten hold roughly 20%. The gene calls are TRBV7-6 and TRBJ2-3, with TRBD1 matching 7 bases. This clonotype was obtained from a male donor with lung adenocarcinoma. The CD4 and CD8 labels of this study may be unreliable. The specimen was CD4+ T cells from the margin of a lung tumor. The CDR3 loop is CASSLQGRADTQYF. DNA for the CDR3: TGTGCCAGCAGCCTACAGGGGCGGGCAGATACGCAGTATTTT. Full variable domain (remainder filled in from reference TRBV7-6 and TRBJ2-3): GAGVSQSPRYKVTKRGQDVALRCDPISGHVSLYWYRQALGQGPEFLTYFNYEAQQDKSGLPNDRFSAERPEGSISTLTIQRTEQRDSAMYRCASSLQGRADTQYFGPGTRLTVL.